The 2 T cell receptor beta chains given below trace back to one sample, sequenced in a study of shared clonotypes between healthy human individuals. This table comes from immunoSEQ multiplex PCR, and its TCRdb copy is limited to in-frame clones, with some not included. The sample has about 2.1 million clones, about 94% seen once. Only CD45RO-negative cells positively selected for CCR7 counted as naive CD8 cells, so terminally differentiated effector memory CD45RA+ cells were excluded. Sequencing used naive CD8+ T cells from PBMCs. All receptors derive from a man aged 18-30 years in good health. Some clones in this sample may be carry-over from other donors' samples.

This chain links TRBV27 with TRBJ2-1, with 11 bases fitting TRBD2. Trimming at V came to 5 bases and at J to 5 bases, leaving 5 bases not matched to a gene. The CDR3 sequence is 15 residues long. Germline assignment: CDR1 MNHEY and CDR2 SMNVEV (reference sequence). The CDR3 coding sequence is TGTGCCAGCAGTCTGGGACTAGCGGAAGACAATGAGCAGTTCTTC. Translating gives CASSLGLAEDNEQFF.

The chain joins TRBV29-1 to TRBJ1-2; D gene uncertain. This CDR3 spans 15 amino acids. CDR1 is SQVTM and CDR2 is ANQGSEA in the germline V gene. The germline V and J ends were trimmed by 6 bases and 8 bases, with 25 bases remaining between them. CDR3 coding DNA: TGCAGCGTCCCTATCTCGACACGGGCGCCGGGAGGCTACACCTTC. Encoded protein: CSVPISTRAPGGYTF.